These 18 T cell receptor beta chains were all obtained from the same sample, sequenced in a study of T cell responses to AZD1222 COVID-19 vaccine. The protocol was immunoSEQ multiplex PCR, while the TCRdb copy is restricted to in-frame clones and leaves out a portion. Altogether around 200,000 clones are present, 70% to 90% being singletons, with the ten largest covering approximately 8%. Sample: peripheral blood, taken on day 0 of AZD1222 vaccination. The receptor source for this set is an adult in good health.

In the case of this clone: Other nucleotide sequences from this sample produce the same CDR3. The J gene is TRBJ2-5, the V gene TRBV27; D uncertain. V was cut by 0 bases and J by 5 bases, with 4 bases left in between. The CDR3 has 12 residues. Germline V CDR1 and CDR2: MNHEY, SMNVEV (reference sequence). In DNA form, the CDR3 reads TGTGCCAGCAGTTTATCGGGGGAGACCCAGTACTTC. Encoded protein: CASSLSGETQYF.

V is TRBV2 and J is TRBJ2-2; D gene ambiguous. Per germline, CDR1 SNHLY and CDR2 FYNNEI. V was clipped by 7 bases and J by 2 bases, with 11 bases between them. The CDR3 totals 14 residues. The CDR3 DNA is TGTGCCAGCACGGCGGATTCAAACACCGGGGAGCTGTTTTTT. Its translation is CASTADSNTGELFF.

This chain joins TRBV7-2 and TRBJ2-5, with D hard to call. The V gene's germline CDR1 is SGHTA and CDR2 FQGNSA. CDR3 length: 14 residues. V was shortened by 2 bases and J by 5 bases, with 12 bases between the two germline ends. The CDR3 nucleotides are TGTGCCAGCAGCTTACCGTTGAGGTTGGAGACCCAGTACTTC. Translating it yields CASSLPLRLETQYF.

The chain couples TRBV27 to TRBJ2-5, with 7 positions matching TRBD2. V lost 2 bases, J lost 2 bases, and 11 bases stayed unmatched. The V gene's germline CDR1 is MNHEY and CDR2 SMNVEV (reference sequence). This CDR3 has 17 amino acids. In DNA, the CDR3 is TGTGCCAGCAGTTTAGCCCCCACCTGGGGGGGGCAAGAGACCCAGTACTTC. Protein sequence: CASSLAPTWGGQETQYF.

In nucleotides, the CDR3 is TGTGCCAGCAGTCCCACAGGGCGGCAAGCTTTCTTT. This sequence encodes CASSPTGRQAFF. J is TRBJ1-1 and V is TRBV2; weak D call: TRBD1 (6 bases). V lost 5 bases to trimming and J lost 9 bases, with 13 bases between them. The CDR3 runs 12 residues. Germline V gene sequence: CDR1 SNHLY, CDR2 FYNNEI.

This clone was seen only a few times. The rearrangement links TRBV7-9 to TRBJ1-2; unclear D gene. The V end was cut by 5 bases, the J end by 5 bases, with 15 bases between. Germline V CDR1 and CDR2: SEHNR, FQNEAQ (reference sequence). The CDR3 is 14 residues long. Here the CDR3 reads CASSPRTDPYGYTF. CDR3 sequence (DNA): TGTGCCAGCAGCCCTCGGACGGATCCTTATGGCTACACCTTC.

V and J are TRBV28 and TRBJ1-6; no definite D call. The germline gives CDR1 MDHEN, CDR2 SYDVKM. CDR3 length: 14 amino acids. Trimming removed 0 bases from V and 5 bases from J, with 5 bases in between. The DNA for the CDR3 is TGTGCCAGCAGTTTATGGTCCGATAATTCACCCCTCCACTTT. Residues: CASSLWSDNSPLHF.

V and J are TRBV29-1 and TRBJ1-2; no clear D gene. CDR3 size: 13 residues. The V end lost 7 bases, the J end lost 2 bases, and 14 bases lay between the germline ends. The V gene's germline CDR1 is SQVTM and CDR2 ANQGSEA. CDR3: CSAGNGENYGYTF. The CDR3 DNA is TGCAGCGCTGGGAACGGGGAGAACTATGGCTACACCTTC.

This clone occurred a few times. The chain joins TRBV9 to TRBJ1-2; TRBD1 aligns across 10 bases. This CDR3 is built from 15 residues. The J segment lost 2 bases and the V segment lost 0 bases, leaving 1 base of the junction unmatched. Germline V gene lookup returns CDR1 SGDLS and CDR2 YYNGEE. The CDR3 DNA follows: TGTGCCAGCAGCGTAGGGGGACAGGGGAACTATGGCTACACCTTC. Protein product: CASSVGGQGNYGYTF.

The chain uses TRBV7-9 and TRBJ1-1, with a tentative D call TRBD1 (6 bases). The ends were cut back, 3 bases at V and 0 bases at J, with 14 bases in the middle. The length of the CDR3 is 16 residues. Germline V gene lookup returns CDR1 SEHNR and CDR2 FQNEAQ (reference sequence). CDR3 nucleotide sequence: TGTGCCAGCAGCTTCCTTGGACAGTTAATGAACACTGAAGCTTTCTTT. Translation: CASSFLGQLMNTEAFF.

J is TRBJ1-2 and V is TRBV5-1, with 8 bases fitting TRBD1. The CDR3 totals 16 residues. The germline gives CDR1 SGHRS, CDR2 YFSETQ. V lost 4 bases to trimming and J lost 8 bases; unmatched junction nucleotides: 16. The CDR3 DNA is TGCGCCAGCAGCCCACTACCGGGACAGGCTGGGTACGGCTACACCTTC. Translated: CASSPLPGQAGYGYTF.

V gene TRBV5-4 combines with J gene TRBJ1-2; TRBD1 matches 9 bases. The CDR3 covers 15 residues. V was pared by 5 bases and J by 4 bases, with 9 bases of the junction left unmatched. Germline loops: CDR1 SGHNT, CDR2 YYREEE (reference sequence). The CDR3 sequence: CASRPTGGASYGYTF. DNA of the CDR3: TGTGCCAGCAGGCCTACAGGGGGCGCCTCCTATGGCTACACCTTC.

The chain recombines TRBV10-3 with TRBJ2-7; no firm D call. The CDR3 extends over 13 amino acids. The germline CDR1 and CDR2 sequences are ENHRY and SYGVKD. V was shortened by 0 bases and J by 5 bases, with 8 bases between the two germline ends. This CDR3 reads CAISESTRDEQYF. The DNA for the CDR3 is TGTGCCATCAGTGAGTCGACTCGGGACGAGCAGTACTTC.

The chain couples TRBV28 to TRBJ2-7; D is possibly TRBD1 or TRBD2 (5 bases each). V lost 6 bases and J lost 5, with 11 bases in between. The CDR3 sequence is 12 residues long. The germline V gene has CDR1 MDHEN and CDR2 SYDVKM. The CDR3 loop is CASSPGQNEQYF. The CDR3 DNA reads TGTGCCAGCAGCCCGGGGCAGAACGAGCAGTACTTC.

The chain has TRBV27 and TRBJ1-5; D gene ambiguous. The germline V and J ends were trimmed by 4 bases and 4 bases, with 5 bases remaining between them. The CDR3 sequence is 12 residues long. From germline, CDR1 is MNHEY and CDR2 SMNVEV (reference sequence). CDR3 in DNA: TGTGCCAGCAGTTCAGGTAATCAGCCCCAGCATTTT. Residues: CASSSGNQPQHF.

The DNA of the CDR3 is TGTGCCAGCAGCGCGGACAGTGTGAACACTGAAGCTTTCTTT. Translation gives CASSADSVNTEAFF. The chain joins TRBV9 to TRBJ1-1; TRBD1 might be the D (6 bases). The germline V gene has CDR1 SGDLS and CDR2 YYNGEE. CDR3 length: 14 amino acids. The V end lost 3 bases, the J end lost 0 bases, and 9 bases lay between the germline ends.

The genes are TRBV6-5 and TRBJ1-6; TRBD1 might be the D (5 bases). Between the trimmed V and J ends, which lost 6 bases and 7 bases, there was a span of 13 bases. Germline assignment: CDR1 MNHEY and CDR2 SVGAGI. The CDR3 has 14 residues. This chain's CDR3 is CASSGWEGNSPLHF. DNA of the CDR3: TGTGCCAGCAGCGGCTGGGAGGGGAATTCACCCCTCCACTTT.

The CDR3 loop is CASSSGTGDLYNEQFF. The CDR3 DNA sequence: TGTGCCAGCAGCTCCGGGACAGGGGACCTTTACAATGAGCAGTTCTTC. The chain carries TRBV9 and TRBJ2-1; TRBD1 matches at 10 bases. Germline CDR1 reads SGDLS; CDR2 reads YYNGEE. V lost 4 bases to trimming and J lost 4 bases; unmatched junction nucleotides: 8. The CDR3 loop spans 16 amino acids. The full variable domain, with the rest looked up from reference TRBV9 and TRBJ2-1, is DSGVTQTPKHLITATGQRVTLRCSPRSGDLSVYWYQQSLDQGLQFLIQYYNGEERAKGNILERFSAQQFPDLHSELNLSSLELGDSALYFCASSSGTGDLYNEQFFGPGTRLTVL.